This T cell receptor (beta chain) emerged from a study of immune cell composition in non-small cell lung cancer. The study, taken as a whole, reports: Tumour-reactive clones were not shown to match dominant in vivo tumour clones.

The normal lung sample lay at least 3 cm, and maximally far, from the tumour. DNA was extracted from unsorted cell suspensions stored frozen. The assay was immunoSEQ multiplex PCR, and TCRdb's table has in-frame clones only and misses some. The data hold roughly 8,700 clones, with 77% observed a single time. This clone has just a few counts. The target antigen is unknown. From germline, CDR1 is MDHEN and CDR2 SYDVKM. Trimming took off 5 bases at V and 4 bases at J, with 11 bases between the two ends. This CDR3 comprises 14 residues. Source material: non-adjacent lung tissue. The chain combines TRBV28 with TRBJ2-2; D uncertain. This sequence was found in a human donor with non-small cell lung cancer. CDR3 amino acids: CASSPDWGTGELFF. Written as DNA, the CDR3 is TGTGCCAGCAGTCCCGACTGGGGCACCGGGGAGCTGTTTTTT.